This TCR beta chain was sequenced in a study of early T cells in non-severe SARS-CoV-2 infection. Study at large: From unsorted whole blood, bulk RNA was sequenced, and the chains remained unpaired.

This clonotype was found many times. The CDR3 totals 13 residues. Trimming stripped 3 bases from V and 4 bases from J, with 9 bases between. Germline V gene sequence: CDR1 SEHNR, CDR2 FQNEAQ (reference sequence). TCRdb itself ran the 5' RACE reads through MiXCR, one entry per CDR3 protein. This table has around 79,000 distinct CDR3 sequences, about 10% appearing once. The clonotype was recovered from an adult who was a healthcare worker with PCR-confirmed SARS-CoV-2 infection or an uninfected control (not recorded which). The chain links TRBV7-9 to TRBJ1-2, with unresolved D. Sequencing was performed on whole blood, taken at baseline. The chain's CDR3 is CASSFNSFYGYTF. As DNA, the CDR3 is TGTGCCAGCAGCTTTAACAGCTTCTATGGCTACACCTTC.